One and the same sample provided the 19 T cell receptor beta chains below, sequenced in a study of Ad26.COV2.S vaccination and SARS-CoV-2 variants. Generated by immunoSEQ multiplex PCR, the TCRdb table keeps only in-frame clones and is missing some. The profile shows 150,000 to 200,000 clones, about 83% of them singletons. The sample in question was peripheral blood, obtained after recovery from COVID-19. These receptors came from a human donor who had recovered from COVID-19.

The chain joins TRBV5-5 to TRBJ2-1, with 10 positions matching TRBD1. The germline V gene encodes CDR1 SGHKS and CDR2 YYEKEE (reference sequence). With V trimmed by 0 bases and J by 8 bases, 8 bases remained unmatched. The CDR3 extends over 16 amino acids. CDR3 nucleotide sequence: TGTGCCAGCAGCTTGGGAGTGGGACAGGGGTTCGATGAGCAGTTCTTC. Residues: CASSLGVGQGFDEQFF.

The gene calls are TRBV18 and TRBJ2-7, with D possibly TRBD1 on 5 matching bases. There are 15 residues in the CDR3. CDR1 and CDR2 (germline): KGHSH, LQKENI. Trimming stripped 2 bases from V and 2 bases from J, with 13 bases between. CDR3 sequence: CASSPRTYNAYEQYF. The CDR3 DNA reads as TGTGCCAGCTCACCAAGGACATACAACGCCTACGAGCAGTACTTC.

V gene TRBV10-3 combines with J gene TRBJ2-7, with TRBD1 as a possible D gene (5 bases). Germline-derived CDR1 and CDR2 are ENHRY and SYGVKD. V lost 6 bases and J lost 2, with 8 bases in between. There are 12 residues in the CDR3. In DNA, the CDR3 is TGTGCCATCAGAACGGACACCTACGAGCAGTACTTC. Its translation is CAIRTDTYEQYF.

The DNA of the CDR3 is TGTGCCAGCAGTCCAGGGACAGACCCTGAAGCTTTCTTT. Its translation: CASSPGTDPEAFF. This rearrangement joins TRBV12-3 or TRBV12-4 to TRBJ1-1; 7 nucleotides agree with TRBD1. V was clipped by 5 bases and J by 6 bases; unmatched bases: 6. The CDR3 is made up of 13 amino acids.

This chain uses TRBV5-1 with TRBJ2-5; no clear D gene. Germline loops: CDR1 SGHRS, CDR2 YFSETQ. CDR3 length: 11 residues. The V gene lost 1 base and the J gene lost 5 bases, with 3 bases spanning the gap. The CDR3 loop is CASSLYETQYF. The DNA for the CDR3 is TGCGCCAGCAGCTTGTATGAGACCCAGTACTTC.

The CDR3 sequence is CASSQEGSYRFTF. The CDR3 nucleotides are TGTGCCAGCAGTCAAGAGGGCAGCTATAGATTCACCTTC. J is TRBJ1-2 and V is TRBV6-6; D unresolved. Per the germline V gene, CDR1 is MNHNY and CDR2 is SVGAGI (reference sequence). CDR3 length: 13 residues. The V end was cut by 5 bases, the J end by 13 bases, with 20 bases between.

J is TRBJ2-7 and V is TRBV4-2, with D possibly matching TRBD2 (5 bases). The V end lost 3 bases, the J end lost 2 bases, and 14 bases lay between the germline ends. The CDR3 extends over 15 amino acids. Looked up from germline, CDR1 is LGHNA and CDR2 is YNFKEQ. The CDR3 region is CASSQDGLTTYEQYF. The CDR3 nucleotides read TGTGCCAGCAGCCAGGACGGACTGACGACCTACGAGCAGTACTTC.

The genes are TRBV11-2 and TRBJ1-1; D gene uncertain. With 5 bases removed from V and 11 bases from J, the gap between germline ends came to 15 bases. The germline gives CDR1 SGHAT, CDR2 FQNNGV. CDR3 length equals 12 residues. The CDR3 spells CASSPVDLGAFF. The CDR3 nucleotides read TGTGCCAGCAGCCCTGTGGACCTTGGGGCTTTCTTT.

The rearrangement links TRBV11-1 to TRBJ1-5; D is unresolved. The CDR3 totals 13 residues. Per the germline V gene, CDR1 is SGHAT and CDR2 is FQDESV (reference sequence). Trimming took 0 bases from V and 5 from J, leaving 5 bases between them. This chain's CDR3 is CASSLATDQPQHF. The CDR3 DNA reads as TGTGCCAGCAGCTTAGCTACCGATCAGCCCCAGCATTTT.

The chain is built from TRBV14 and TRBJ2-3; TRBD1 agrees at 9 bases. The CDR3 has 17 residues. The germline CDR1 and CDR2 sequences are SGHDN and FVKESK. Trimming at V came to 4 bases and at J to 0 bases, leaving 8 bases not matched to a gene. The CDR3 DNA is TGTGCCAGCAGCCCGGGACAGGGCTGGTCTAGCACAGATACGCAGTATTTT. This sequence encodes CASSPGQGWSSTDTQYF.

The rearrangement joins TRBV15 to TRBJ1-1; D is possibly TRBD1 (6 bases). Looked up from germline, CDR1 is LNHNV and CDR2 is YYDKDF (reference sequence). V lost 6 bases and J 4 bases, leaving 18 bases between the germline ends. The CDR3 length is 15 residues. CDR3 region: CATSPGSLGGTEAFF. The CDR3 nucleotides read TGTGCCACCAGTCCGGGTTCCTTAGGGGGCACTGAAGCTTTCTTT.

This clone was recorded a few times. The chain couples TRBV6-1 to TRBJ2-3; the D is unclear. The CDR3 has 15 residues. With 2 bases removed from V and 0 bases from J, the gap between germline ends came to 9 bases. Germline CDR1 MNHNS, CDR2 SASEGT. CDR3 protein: CASSEFRHSTDTQYF. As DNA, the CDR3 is TGTGCCAGCAGTGAATTCAGACATAGCACAGATACGCAGTATTTT.

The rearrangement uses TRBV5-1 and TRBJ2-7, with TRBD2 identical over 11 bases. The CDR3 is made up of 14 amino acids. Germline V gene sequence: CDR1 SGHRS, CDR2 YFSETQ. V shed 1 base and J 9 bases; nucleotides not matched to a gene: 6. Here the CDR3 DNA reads TGCGCCAGCAGCTTGCAACTAGCGGGAGAGGGGCAGTACTTC. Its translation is CASSLQLAGEGQYF.

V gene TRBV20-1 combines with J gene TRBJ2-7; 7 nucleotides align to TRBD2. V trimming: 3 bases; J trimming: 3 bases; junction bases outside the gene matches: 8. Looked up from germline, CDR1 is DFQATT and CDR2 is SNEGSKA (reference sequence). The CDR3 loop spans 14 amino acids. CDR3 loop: CSASWLAENYEQYF. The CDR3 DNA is TGCAGTGCTAGTTGGCTAGCGGAGAACTACGAGCAGTACTTC.

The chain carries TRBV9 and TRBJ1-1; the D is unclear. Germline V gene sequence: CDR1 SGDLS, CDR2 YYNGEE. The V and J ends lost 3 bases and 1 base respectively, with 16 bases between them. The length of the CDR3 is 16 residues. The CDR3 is CASSARFDRTNTEAFF. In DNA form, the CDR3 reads TGTGCCAGCAGCGCCAGATTCGACCGCACGAACACTGAAGCTTTCTTT.

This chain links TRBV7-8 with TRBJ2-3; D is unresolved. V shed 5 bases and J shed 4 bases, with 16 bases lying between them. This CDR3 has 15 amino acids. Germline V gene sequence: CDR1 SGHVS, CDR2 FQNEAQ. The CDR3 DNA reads TGTGCCAGCAGCCCCCGCGTGGGTAAGCCAGATACGCAGTATTTT. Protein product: CASSPRVGKPDTQYF. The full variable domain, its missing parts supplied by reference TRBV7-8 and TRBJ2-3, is GAGVSQSPRYKVAKRGQDVALRCDPISGHVSLFWYQQALGQGPEFLTYFQNEAQLDKSGLPSDRFFAERPEGSVSTLKIQRTQQEDSAVYLCASSPRVGKPDTQYFGPGTRLTVL.

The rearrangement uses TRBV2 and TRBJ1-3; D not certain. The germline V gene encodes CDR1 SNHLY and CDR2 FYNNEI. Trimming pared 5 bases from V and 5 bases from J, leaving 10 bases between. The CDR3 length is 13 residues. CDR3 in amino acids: CASSRTVRNTIYF. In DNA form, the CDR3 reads TGTGCCAGCAGTCGGACGGTGCGAAACACCATATATTTT. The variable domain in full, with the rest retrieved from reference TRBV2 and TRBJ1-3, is EPEVTQTPSHQVTQMGQEVILRCVPISNHLYFYWYRQILGQKVEFLVSFYNNEISEKSEIFDDQFSVERPDGSNFTLKIRSTKLEDSAMYFCASSRTVRNTIYFGEGSWLTVV.

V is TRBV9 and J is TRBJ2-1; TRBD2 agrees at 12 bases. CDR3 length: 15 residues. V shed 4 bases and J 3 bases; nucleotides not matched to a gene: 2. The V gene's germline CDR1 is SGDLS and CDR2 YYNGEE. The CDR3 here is CASSMTSGGYNEQFF. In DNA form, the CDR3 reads TGTGCCAGCAGCATGACTAGCGGGGGCTACAATGAGCAGTTCTTC. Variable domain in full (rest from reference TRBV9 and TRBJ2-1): DSGVTQTPKHLITATGQRVTLRCSPRSGDLSVYWYQQSLDQGLQFLIQYYNGEERAKGNILERFSAQQFPDLHSELNLSSLELGDSALYFCASSMTSGGYNEQFFGPGTRLTVL.

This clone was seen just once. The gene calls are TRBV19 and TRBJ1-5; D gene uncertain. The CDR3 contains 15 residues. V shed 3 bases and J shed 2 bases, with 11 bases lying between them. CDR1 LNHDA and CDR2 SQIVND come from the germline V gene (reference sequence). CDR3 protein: CASSISGIRNQPQHF. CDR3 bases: TGTGCCAGTAGTATTTCGGGGATACGCAATCAGCCCCAGCATTTT.